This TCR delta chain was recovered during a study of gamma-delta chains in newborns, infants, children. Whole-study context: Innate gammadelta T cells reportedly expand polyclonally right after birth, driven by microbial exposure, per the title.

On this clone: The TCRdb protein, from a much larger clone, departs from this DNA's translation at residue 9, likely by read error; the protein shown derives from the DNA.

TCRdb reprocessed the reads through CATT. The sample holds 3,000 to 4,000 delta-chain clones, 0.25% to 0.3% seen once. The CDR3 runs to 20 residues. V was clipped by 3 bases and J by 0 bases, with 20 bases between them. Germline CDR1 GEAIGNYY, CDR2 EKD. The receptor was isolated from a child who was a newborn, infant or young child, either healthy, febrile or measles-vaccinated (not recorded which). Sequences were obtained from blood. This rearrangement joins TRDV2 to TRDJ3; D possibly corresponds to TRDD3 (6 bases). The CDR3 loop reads CACDARWGVPGSWDTRQMFF. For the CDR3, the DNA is TGTGCCTGTGACGCACGATGGGGGGTACCAGGCTCCTGGGACACCCGACAGATGTTTTTC.